Given below is one T cell receptor (beta chain) in context. Antigen unknown. Separation from the roughly 700-subject first cohort characterized the 120-subject validation cohort, to which the donors belonged. This entry comes from a study of cytomegalovirus exposure and HLA in healthy donors. In the study overall: According to later analysis, the same platform produced the 120 or so validation and under 700 first-cohort repertoires.

Assay used: immunoSEQ multiplex PCR; TCRdb lists only in-frame clones, some missing. The repertoire consists of about 140,000 clones, with 88% occurring once and the leading ten covering just under 8%. Whole-study results and caveats: For most TCR sequences rarity was the rule, although some public TCRs occurred in many donors.

CDR3 size: 13 residues. In germline, CDR1 is SGHNT, CDR2 YENEEA. Deletions cut 6 bases from V and 5 bases from J, with 13 bases between. The origin of this receptor is a young woman in good health and CMV-seropositive. The chain combines TRBV11-3 with TRBJ1-1; unclear D gene. Sequenced: PBMCs. Here the CDR3 reads CASSPTPATEAFF. DNA for the CDR3: TGTGCCAGCAGTCCTACCCCAGCGACTGAAGCTTTCTTT.